Detailed here is one T cell receptor beta chain. CDR1 MNHNY and CDR2 SVGAGI come from the germline V gene (reference sequence). Trimming cost V 5 bases and J 10 bases, with 9 bases left between them. This CDR3 comprises 11 residues. This record comes from a study of T-cell memory formation after mild COVID-19. TCRdb called the 5' RACE reads again in MiXCR, with one record for every CDR3 protein. The sample yields approximately 60,000 distinct CDR3 sequences, more than 8% seen once. This chain connects TRBV6-6 to TRBJ2-1, with D unresolved. The source material was PBMCs or a T cell subset sorted from them (not recorded which). The clonotype was recovered from a man in his late teens or twenties who had mild COVID-19 (a few samples of this study predate the infection). Cell type and time point are not known. In nucleotides, the CDR3 is TGTGCCAGCAGTAGAGGAGAGGAGCAGTTCTTC. As protein: CASSRGEEQFF.